This entry features one TCR beta chain sequence. The target antigen is unknown. This entry is derived from a study of T cell responses to AZD1222 COVID-19 vaccine. Study-wide results and limits: Females made up more of the donors, who were largely white British, and clonal diversity may have come out too low. No day 14 peak samples; only post-peak repertoires were characterized. Reports indicate that nearly half of spike-specific TCRs are directed at unmutated variant regions.

CDR1 is SGHKS and CDR2 is YYEKEE in the germline V gene (reference sequence). V gave up 4 bases and J gave up 8 bases, with 13 bases separating them. The CDR3 consists of 14 residues. Repertoires were generated with immunoSEQ multiplex PCR, while TCRdb's copy carries only in-frame clones and drops some. The sample has roughly 180,000 clones; around 88% are singletons. The rearrangement links TRBV5-5 to TRBJ1-6; D is undetermined. The sample here was peripheral blood, taken on day 0 of AZD1222 vaccination. This clonotype was sampled from an adult in good health. This CDR3 reads CASSPSTSDSPLHF. CDR3 nucleotides: TGTGCCAGCAGCCCGAGCACGAGTGATTCACCCCTCCACTTT.